Following are 6 T cell receptor beta chains from one sample sequenced in a study of beta chain features in type 1 diabetes. Sequenced material consisted of expressed TCRB transcripts (all of the isolated RNA was reverse transcribed). Assay used: immunoSEQ multiplex PCR; TCRdb lists only in-frame clones, some missing. The table records 120,000 to 150,000 clones, about 10% of them present only once. The sample consisted of naive CD4+ T cells from blood. All receptors derive from a young man in good health.

This clone was picked up a small number of times. V and J are TRBV6-4 and TRBJ2-2; 7 positions agree with TRBD1. The CDR3 totals 13 residues. Germline CDR1 and CDR2: MRHNA and SNTAGT. Germline trimming cut 5 bases from V and 7 bases from J; bases unmatched to any gene: 4. CDR3 sequence: CASSSTGVGELFF. The DNA for the CDR3 is TGTGCCAGCAGTTCCACAGGGGTCGGGGAGCTGTTTTTT.

V gene TRBV5-4 combines with J gene TRBJ1-2; a weak D match, TRBD1 (5 bases). Germline V gives CDR1 SGHNT, CDR2 YYREEE (reference sequence). Trimming left V 3 bases short and J 8 bases short, with 17 bases between. The CDR3 is made up of 14 amino acids. CDR3: CASSSDMASTGYTF. The DNA of the CDR3 is TGTGCCAGCAGCTCGGACATGGCCTCGACGGGCTACACCTTC.

The genes are TRBV5-4 and TRBJ1-1, with a tentative D call TRBD1 (6 bases). The CDR3 totals 16 residues. Germline CDR1 and CDR2: SGHNT and YYREEE (reference sequence). V shed 0 bases and J shed 7 bases, with 19 bases lying between them. CDR3 sequence reads: CASSLARGAGEDEAFF. The CDR3 region has the DNA TGTGCCAGCAGCTTGGCTCGGGGGGCAGGGGAGGATGAAGCTTTCTTT.

This clone was detected only a few times. The chain couples TRBV19 to TRBJ2-6, with a tentative D call TRBD1 (5 bases). Germline V lookup: CDR1 LNHDA, CDR2 SQIVND (reference sequence). CDR3 length: 18 amino acids. Trimming took off 0 bases at V and 0 bases at J, with 12 bases between the two ends. DNA for the CDR3: TGTGCCAGTAGTATAGAGTTCAGGGATTACTCTGGGGCCAACGTCCTGACTTTC. Encoded protein: CASSIEFRDYSGANVLTF.

The V gene is TRBV6-1, the J gene TRBJ2-7; 10 nucleotides match TRBD1. The length of the CDR3 is 15 residues. In germline, CDR1 is MNHNS, CDR2 SASEGT. Trimming removed 4 bases from V and 5 bases from J; junction bases left unmatched: 8. The CDR3 region is CASSGPDRGLDEQYF. Here the CDR3 DNA reads TGTGCCAGCAGTGGACCCGACAGGGGGCTGGACGAGCAGTACTTC.

The V and J genes are TRBV9 and TRBJ2-3, with TRBD2 matching over 9 bases. The germline gives CDR1 SGDLS, CDR2 YYNGEE. The CDR3 length is 15 residues. Losses at the gene ends were 0 bases for V and 2 bases for J; bases not matched to a gene: 1. In DNA form, the CDR3 reads TGTGCCAGCAGCGTAGCTAGCGGGGCCACAGATACGCAGTATTTT. Translation gives CASSVASGATDTQYF.